This T cell receptor beta chain is drawn from a study of CD4 T cells in relation to SARS-CoV-2 and coronaviruses. Study-wide context: ViraFEST: approximately 10-day antigen culture of PBMCs, then TCR beta CDR3 sequencing.

Profiled with immunoSEQ multiplex PCR; TCRdb holds only in-frame clones, not every one. Of more than 25,000 clones detected, 60% to 75% appear once; the ten largest clones hold 10% to 15%. The study's findings and limits: Monoreactive clones expanded significantly more to SARS-CoV-2 than crossreactive clones did. Pre-pandemic and post-infection samples never came from the same donor.

In regard to this clone: Its antigen is unidentified.

The unexposed donors gave CD4+ T cells in about 2011-2019, prior to COVID-19. CD4+ T cells were isolated from the cells after around 10 days of culture. The clonotype originates from a human donor in good health. The specimen sequenced was CD4+ T cells from PBMCs, cultured in vitro.

The CDR3, as DNA: TGTGCCAGCAGTGAAGAGCCCACAGGAGCCTACGAGCAGTACTTC. This sequence encodes CASSEEPTGAYEQYF. This chain links TRBV6-1 with TRBJ2-7; maybe TRBD1 (5 bases). V lost 1 base to trimming and J lost 2 bases, with 12 bases between them. CDR3 size: 15 residues. Germline CDR1 and CDR2: MNHNS and SASEGT.